These 24 T cell receptor beta chains came from one sample sequenced in a study of CD8 T cells in Susac syndrome. Reverse transcription of roughly 0.5 to 1 ug RNA was carried out with random hexamers. TCRdb re-called the immunoSEQ multiplex PCR reads through MiXCR, storing one row per CDR3 protein. The table shows some 300,000 distinct CDR3 sequences, with about 91% occurring only once. Sequenced: CD8+ T cells from PBMCs. Receptors were obtained from a human donor with multiple sclerosis.

This clonotype is a singleton in its sample. J is TRBJ2-7 and V is TRBV13; 7 bases are shared with TRBD2. The V gene end was trimmed by 0 bases and the J gene end by 3 bases; junction bases not matched to a gene: 2. Germline values: CDR1 PRHDT, CDR2 FYEKMQ (reference sequence). The CDR3 loop spans 14 amino acids. The CDR3, as DNA: TGTGCCAGCAGCTTAGGCCGGGGGGACTACGAGCAGTACTTC. Protein product: CASSLGRGDYEQYF.

The chain links TRBV5-6 to TRBJ2-2; 7 bases align to TRBD1. Germline CDR1 and CDR2: SGHDT and YYEEEE. The CDR3 runs to 14 residues. The V and J ends lost 0 bases and 6 bases, in that order; junction bases with no gene match: 2. CDR3 DNA sequence: TGTGCCAGCAGCTTGGCTCAGGGGGCCGGGGAGCTGTTTTTT. Protein sequence: CASSLAQGAGELFF. The full variable domain, completed using reference TRBV5-6 and TRBJ2-2, is DAGVTQSPTHLIKTRGQQVTLRCSPKSGHDTVSWYQQALGQGPQFIFQYYEEEERQRGNFPDRFSGHQFPNYSSELNVNALLLGDSALYLCASSLAQGAGELFFGEGSRLTVL.

The J gene is TRBJ1-1, the V gene TRBV6-2 or TRBV6-3; perhaps TRBD1 as D (5 bases). V shed 1 base and J shed 2 bases, with 8 bases lying between them. Germline V lookup: CDR1 MNHEY, CDR2 SVGEGT. The CDR3 extends over 14 amino acids. This CDR3 is CASSYWDSNTEAFF. CDR3 in DNA: TGTGCCAGCAGTTACTGGGACTCAAACACTGAAGCTTTCTTT.

The chain recombines TRBV6-2 or TRBV6-3 with TRBJ2-1, with TRBD2 identical over 8 bases. CDR3 size: 16 residues. V shed 4 bases, J shed 4 bases, and the junction held 9 bases outside the gene matches. Per the germline V gene, CDR1 is MNHEY and CDR2 is SVGEGT. CDR3: CASSLRSGGQYNEQFF. The CDR3 nucleotides read TGTGCCAGCAGTTTACGGAGCGGGGGCCAATACAATGAGCAGTTCTTC.

The chain recombines TRBV4-3 with TRBJ2-3; TRBD2 agrees at 8 bases. Germline values: CDR1 LGHNA, CDR2 YSLEER. Losses at the gene ends were 1 base for V and 5 bases for J; bases not matched to a gene: 2. CDR3 size: 14 residues. CDR3 residues: CASSQVSGVDTQYF. CDR3 sequence (DNA): TGCGCCAGCAGCCAAGTTAGCGGGGTAGATACGCAGTATTTT.

The chain is built from TRBV28 and TRBJ1-1, with D maybe TRBD1 (6 bases). This CDR3 region has 14 residues. Germline loops: CDR1 MDHEN, CDR2 SYDVKM. V shed 7 bases and J shed 1 base, with 13 bases lying between them. CDR3 sequence reads: CASIPEGGNTEAFF. CDR3 nucleotide sequence: TGTGCCAGCATCCCAGAGGGGGGGAACACTGAAGCTTTCTTT. Complete variable domain (other parts from reference TRBV28 and TRBJ1-1): DVKVTQSSRYLVKRTGEKVFLECVQDMDHENMFWYRQDPGLGLRLIYFSYDVKMKEKGDIPEGYSVSREKKERFSLILESASTNQTSMYLCASIPEGGNTEAFFGQGTRLTVV.

This chain joins TRBV4-2 and TRBJ2-3; D is unresolved. CDR1 is LGHNA, CDR2 YNFKEQ, per germline. The CDR3 runs to 12 residues. V shed 3 bases and J shed 6 bases, with 7 bases lying between them. CDR3 DNA sequence: TGTGCCAGCAGCCAGGTTGGCGATACGCAGTATTTT. It is translated as CASSQVGDTQYF.

The genes are TRBV28 and TRBJ2-4; D may be TRBD2 (6 bases). This CDR3 region has 14 residues. V lost 8 bases, J lost 3 bases, and 14 bases lay in between. Germline V CDR1 and CDR2: MDHEN, SYDVKM. The CDR3 region has the DNA TGTGCCAGCGCTACTAGCCTGCACAAAAACATTCAGTACTTC. Translated: CASATSLHKNIQYF.

The V gene is TRBV27, the J gene TRBJ2-1; D remains unclear. Per germline, CDR1 MNHEY and CDR2 SMNVEV (reference sequence). The germline V and J ends were trimmed by 7 bases and 7 bases, with 14 bases remaining between them. The CDR3 covers 13 residues. The DNA for the CDR3 is TGTGCCAGCAAGCTAGTGGTGACAAATGAGCAGTTCTTC. This gives the protein CASKLVVTNEQFF.

The chain recombines TRBV11-2 with TRBJ1-2; no clear D gene. Trimming stripped 9 bases from V and 8 bases from J, with 22 bases between. Looked up from germline, CDR1 is SGHAT and CDR2 is FQNNGV. The length of the CDR3 is 14 residues. The CDR3: CASKPYRGEGGYTF. CDR3 in DNA: TGTGCCAGTAAACCCTACCGCGGGGAAGGCGGCTACACCTTC.

This chain connects TRBV7-6 to TRBJ2-4, with TRBD1 matching over 9 bases. Unmatched junction bases numbered 2, after V lost 3 bases and J lost 2 bases. This CDR3 is 15 amino acids long. Looked up from germline, CDR1 is SGHVS and CDR2 is FNYEAQ. The CDR3 nucleotides are TGTGCCAGCAGCTTGGGGACAGGGACCAAAAACATTCAGTACTTC. Translation: CASSLGTGTKNIQYF.

The chain uses TRBV19 and TRBJ1-5; D may be TRBD1 (5 bases). Trimming took off 7 bases at V and 9 bases at J, with 13 bases between the two ends. Germline lookup yields CDR1 LNHDA and CDR2 SQIVND (reference sequence). The CDR3 has 12 residues. DNA of the CDR3: TGTGCCAGTACCCCCGGGGCATCGCCCCAGCATTTT. Encoded protein: CASTPGASPQHF. The variable domain in full, with the rest retrieved from reference TRBV19 and TRBJ1-5, is DGGITQSPKYLFRKEGQNVTLSCEQNLNHDAMYWYRQDPGQGLRLIYYSQIVNDFQKGDIAEGYSVSREKKESFPLTVTSAQKNPTAFYLCASTPGASPQHFGDGTRLSIL.

This chain links TRBV11-2 with TRBJ2-7; weak D call: TRBD2 (5 bases). The CDR3 has 13 residues. Per germline, CDR1 SGHAT and CDR2 FQNNGV. Trimming removed 1 base at V and 3 bases at J, with 7 bases between. The CDR3 bases are TGTGCCAGCAGCTTAGGGACTTACTACGAGCAGTACTTC. Translation gives CASSLGTYYEQYF.

This chain links TRBV27 with TRBJ2-7; a weak D match, TRBD1 (6 bases). The V and J ends lost 2 bases and 2 bases respectively, with 16 bases between them. Germline V lookup: CDR1 MNHEY, CDR2 SMNVEV (reference sequence). The CDR3 consists of 16 residues. This CDR3 reads CASSLRGGLNPYEQYF. In DNA, the CDR3 is TGTGCCAGCAGTTTACGTGGGGGCCTGAACCCCTACGAGCAGTACTTC.

V is TRBV7-8 and J is TRBJ1-4; D is possibly TRBD1 (6 bases). Germline V gene data show CDR1 as SGHVS and CDR2 as FQNEAQ. Trimming removed 5 bases from V and 6 bases from J, with 13 bases in between. CDR3 length equals 14 residues. In nucleotides, the CDR3 is TGTGCCAGCAGCCACCGGGACACCTATGAAAAACTGTTTTTT. This codes for CASSHRDTYEKLFF.

The chain couples TRBV12-3 or TRBV12-4 to TRBJ2-1, with D tentatively TRBD1 (5 bases). With 3 bases removed from V and 4 bases from J, the gap between germline ends came to 16 bases. The CDR3 length is 16 residues. The CDR3 region has the DNA TGTGCCAGCAGTTTTGTCCTCGCCAAGGGGTACAATGAGCAGTTCTTC. It translates to CASSFVLAKGYNEQFF.

The rearrangement links TRBV7-9 to TRBJ2-1; 9 bases line up with TRBD2. Germline V gene sequence: CDR1 SEHNR, CDR2 FQNEAQ (reference sequence). V dropped 7 bases and J dropped 3; count of bases not matched to a gene: 10. This CDR3 spans 16 amino acids. The CDR3 DNA follows: TGTGCCAGCACGCGTTGGGGCGGGAGGGACTACAATGAGCAGTTCTTC. This codes for CASTRWGGRDYNEQFF.

The chain couples TRBV6-5 to TRBJ1-1; TRBD1 is a possible D gene (5 bases). V was cut by 2 bases and J by 3 bases, with 13 bases left in between. CDR1 MNHEY and CDR2 SVGAGI come from the germline V gene. The CDR3 covers 15 residues. The CDR3 DNA follows: TGTGCCAGCAGTTACAGGGGCCAGACCTACACTGAAGCTTTCTTT. This gives the protein CASSYRGQTYTEAFF.

The chain combines TRBV2 with TRBJ2-5, with TRBD2 as a possible D gene (6 bases). The germline V gene encodes CDR1 SNHLY and CDR2 FYNNEI. V lost 1 base to trimming and J lost 2 bases, with 8 bases between them. The CDR3 contains 14 residues. The chain's CDR3 is CASSEGGGQETQYF. In nucleotides, the CDR3 is TGTGCCAGCAGTGAAGGTGGGGGGCAAGAGACCCAGTACTTC.

Here the CDR3 DNA reads TGTGCCAGCAGCTTAGGATGGTTAGGGGGCTCCAACACCGGGGAGCTGTTTTTT. It is translated as CASSLGWLGGSNTGELFF. V and J are TRBV7-9 and TRBJ2-2; the match to TRBD1 covers 7 bases. Germline V gene data show CDR1 as SEHNR and CDR2 as FQNEAQ (reference sequence). V shed 1 base, J shed 2 bases, and the junction held 10 bases outside the gene matches. This CDR3 is 18 amino acids long.

The genes are TRBV6-1 and TRBJ1-4; 8 nucleotides match TRBD1. Germline values: CDR1 MNHNS, CDR2 SASEGT. CDR3 length: 15 amino acids. Trimming at V came to 2 bases and at J to 5 bases, leaving 4 bases not matched to a gene. DNA for the CDR3: TGTGCCAGCAGTGAAAGCCAGGGGGCGAATGAAAAACTGTTTTTT. Amino acids: CASSESQGANEKLFF.

The chain has TRBV27 and TRBJ2-5, with TRBD1 identical over 9 bases. After removal of 5 bases from V and 4 bases from J, the junction contained 5 bases not matched to a gene. The V gene's germline CDR1 is MNHEY and CDR2 SMNVEV (reference sequence). The CDR3 runs to 14 residues. The CDR3 DNA sequence: TGTGCCAGCAGTGAACAGGGGGCCGGAGAGACCCAGTACTTC. Translated: CASSEQGAGETQYF.

CDR3 amino acids: CASSIGSGSEQYF. DNA for the CDR3: TGTGCCAGTAGTATAGGATCGGGAAGCGAGCAGTACTTC. The chain joins TRBV19 to TRBJ2-7, with D possibly TRBD2 on 5 matching bases. The CDR3 runs to 13 residues. Trimming shortened V by 1 base and J by 6 bases, and 10 bases separated the two germline ends. Germline-derived CDR1 and CDR2 are LNHDA and SQIVND (reference sequence).

The V call is TRBV20-1, the J call TRBJ2-1; tentatively, D is TRBD1 or TRBD2 (5 bases each). The CDR3 is made up of 14 amino acids. V was shortened by 0 bases and J by 4 bases, with 10 bases between the two germline ends. Germline loops: CDR1 DFQATT, CDR2 SNEGSKA (reference sequence). The CDR3 DNA is TGCAGTGCTAGAGATAGCTGGGGGTACAATGAGCAGTTCTTC. It is translated as CSARDSWGYNEQFF.